Each of the 25 T cell receptor beta chains below was sequenced from the same sample in a study of blood T cell repertoires in COVID-19. The data were produced by immunoSEQ multiplex PCR, yet TCRdb's version contains in-frame clones alone and is incomplete. The sample yields about 170,000 clones, around four fifths seen once. Sequences were obtained from peripheral blood. The receptors derive from a woman in her 70s who had recovered from COVID-19.

The chain carries TRBV5-1 and TRBJ2-1; 7 bases are a match to TRBD1. Trimming cost V 4 bases and J 8 bases; bases outside gene matches: 9. CDR1 and CDR2 from the germline V gene are SGHRS and YFSETQ. The CDR3 consists of 14 residues. Here the CDR3 DNA reads TGCGCCAGCAGCCACGACAGGGTAAGAGATGAGCAGTTCTTC. Translation gives CASSHDRVRDEQFF.

The V and J genes are TRBV7-3 and TRBJ1-1, with a weak D call TRBD1 (5 bases). Trimming left V 6 bases short and J 4 bases short, with 15 bases between. Germline V gene lookup returns CDR1 SGHTA and CDR2 FQGTGA. This CDR3 has 14 residues. CDR3 nucleotide sequence: TGTGCCAGCAGTAGAGATCCCGGGGGCACTGAAGCTTTCTTT. It codes for CASSRDPGGTEAFF.

The chain uses TRBV30 and TRBJ1-5; D is perhaps TRBD1 (5 bases). V dropped 0 bases and J dropped 8 bases, with 14 bases sitting between them. Per the germline V gene, CDR1 is GTSNPN and CDR2 is SVGIG (reference sequence). This CDR3 comprises 14 residues. The CDR3 region is CAWSVRPIREPQHF. The CDR3 DNA reads as TGTGCCTGGAGTGTACGTCCGATCAGGGAGCCCCAGCATTTT.

To note about this clone: One end of the junction does not line up with germline, which may come from a read error. The chain employs TRBV29-1 and TRBJ1-1; TRBD1 might be the D (5 bases). Germline V gene data show CDR1 as SQVTM and CDR2 as ANQGSEA. The CDR3 is 11 residues long. The CDR3 region is CSGRGNAEAFF. The CDR3 DNA sequence: TGCAGTGGGCGGGGGAACGCTGAAGCTTTCTTT.

The V gene is TRBV5-6, the J gene TRBJ1-3; D is ambiguous. Per germline, CDR1 SGHDT and CDR2 YYEEEE. CDR3 length equals 14 residues. Trimming pared 5 bases from V and 4 bases from J, leaving 13 bases between. The CDR3 is CASSFIGRGNTIYF. CDR3 coding DNA: TGTGCCAGCAGTTTTATCGGGAGGGGAAACACCATATATTTT.

The rearrangement links TRBV9 to TRBJ2-3; the match to TRBD2 covers 9 bases. This CDR3 is built from 18 residues. Trimming removed 0 bases from V and 5 bases from J; junction bases left unmatched: 13. Germline CDR1 and CDR2: SGDLS and YYNGEE. The CDR3 loop is CASSVEGGIAGAGDTQYF. The DNA for the CDR3 is TGTGCCAGCAGCGTAGAGGGAGGGATAGCGGGAGCCGGAGATACGCAGTATTTT.

The chain employs TRBV7-3 and TRBJ2-2, with 10 positions matching TRBD2. This CDR3 is 16 amino acids long. Germline CDR1 and CDR2: SGHTA and FQGTGA. V lost 5 bases to trimming and J lost 7 bases; unmatched junction nucleotides: 10. In DNA form, the CDR3 reads TGTGCCAGCAGCCCCAGCGGGGGGGCTTACGGCGGGGAGCTGTTTTTT. Amino acids: CASSPSGGAYGGELFF.

This sequence joins TRBV29-1 and TRBJ2-7; TRBD2 might be the D (5 bases). The length of the CDR3 is 12 residues. The V end was cut by 8 bases, the J end by 0 bases, with 11 bases between. From germline, CDR1 is SQVTM and CDR2 ANQGSEA. CDR3 amino acids: CSFSGNSYEQYF. In DNA, the CDR3 is TGCAGCTTTTCCGGGAACTCCTACGAGCAGTACTTC.

The V gene is TRBV5-1, the J gene TRBJ1-1, with D perhaps matching TRBD1 (5 bases). CDR1 is SGHRS and CDR2 is YFSETQ in the germline V gene. This CDR3 comprises 13 residues. The V end was cut by 4 bases, the J end by 7 bases, with 14 bases between. Written as DNA, the CDR3 is TGCGCCAGCAGCCCGCTGGTAGGGGATGAAGCTTTCTTT. This sequence encodes CASSPLVGDEAFF. The full variable domain, rest sourced from reference TRBV5-1 and TRBJ1-1, is KAGVTQTPRYLIKTRGQQVTLSCSPISGHRSVSWYQQTPGQGLQFLFEYFSETQRNKGNFPGRFSGRQFSNSRSEMNVSTLELGDSALYLCASSPLVGDEAFFGQGTRLTVV.

This clone came up once. The chain employs TRBV19 and TRBJ2-5; 11 nucleotides agree with TRBD1. Germline-derived CDR1 and CDR2 are LNHDA and SQIVND (reference sequence). The CDR3 totals 17 residues. Germline trimming cut 1 base from V and 5 bases from J; bases unmatched to any gene: 9. This CDR3 reads CASSIATDRGRSETQYF. For the CDR3, the DNA is TGTGCCAGTAGTATAGCAACGGACAGGGGGCGGTCGGAGACCCAGTACTTC.

The chain links TRBV5-1 to TRBJ1-2; D might be TRBD1 (5 bases). Trimming removed 4 bases from V and 8 bases from J, with 18 bases in between. This CDR3 region has 14 residues. Germline V gene data show CDR1 as SGHRS and CDR2 as YFSETQ. The CDR3 nucleotides are TGCGCCAGCAGCAGGGGTGGGGCCCCCAGGGGCTACACCTTC. As protein: CASSRGGAPRGYTF. Using reference TRBV5-1 and TRBJ1-2 for the parts outside the CDR3, the full variable domain is KAGVTQTPRYLIKTRGQQVTLSCSPISGHRSVSWYQQTPGQGLQFLFEYFSETQRNKGNFPGRFSGRQFSNSRSEMNVSTLELGDSALYLCASSRGGAPRGYTFGSGTRLTVV.

This chain links TRBV7-2 with TRBJ2-7, with a weak D call TRBD2 (6 bases). Per the germline V gene, CDR1 is SGHTA and CDR2 is FQGNSA. The CDR3 length is 14 residues. Deletions cut 5 bases from V and 2 bases from J, with 13 bases between. The CDR3 DNA follows: TGTGCCAGCAGCGCCACCCTAGCGACCTACGAGCAGTACTTC. Its translation is CASSATLATYEQYF.

The chain employs TRBV5-6 and TRBJ2-7; no definite D call. The ends were cut back, 2 bases at V and 3 bases at J, with 6 bases in the middle. This CDR3 contains 12 residues. Looked up from germline, CDR1 is SGHDT and CDR2 is YYEEEE. The CDR3 nucleotides read TGTGCCAGCAGCTTCCTCGGCTACGAGCAGTACTTC. Translated, it gives CASSFLGYEQYF.

This sequence joins TRBV7-9 and TRBJ2-7, with D unresolved. The germline gives CDR1 SEHNR, CDR2 FQNEAQ (reference sequence). Between the trimmed V and J ends, which lost 1 base and 11 bases, there was a span of 9 bases. The CDR3 has 11 amino acids. The chain's CDR3 is CASSLGQVEYF. CDR3 DNA: TGTGCCAGCAGCTTAGGGCAGGTGGAGTACTTC.

The rearrangement links TRBV4-2 to TRBJ1-5; 7 bases are shared with TRBD1. The CDR3 spans 15 residues. CDR1 LGHNA and CDR2 YNFKEQ come from the germline V gene. The junction had 5 bases not matched to a gene; V was cut back by 6 bases and J by 0 bases. CDR3 protein: CASRGTAYSNQPQHF. The CDR3 bases are TGTGCCAGCAGGGGGACAGCTTATAGCAATCAGCCCCAGCATTTT.

The genes are TRBV5-1 and TRBJ2-1, with 10 bases that match TRBD2. With V trimmed by 4 bases and J by 8 bases, 9 bases remained unmatched. Germline CDR1 SGHRS, CDR2 YFSETQ. The length of the CDR3 is 15 residues. The CDR3 DNA reads as TGCGCCAGCAGCCCCGGGGTAGCGGGGGGTGATGAGCAGTTCTTC. Translation: CASSPGVAGGDEQFF.

This chain connects TRBV23-1 to TRBJ1-1; TRBD1 matches 7 bases. TRBV23-1 is marked as an open reading frame, function uncertain. The junction had 9 bases not matched to a gene; V was cut back by 2 bases and J by 3 bases. The CDR3 runs to 16 residues. CDR3 region: CASSQGELRGDTEAFF. CDR3 DNA: TGCGCCAGCAGTCAAGGAGAGCTCAGGGGGGACACTGAAGCTTTCTTT.

This clone was detected a few times. The chain couples TRBV6-6 to TRBJ2-7; 7 nucleotides line up with TRBD1. The CDR3 totals 13 residues. Per germline, CDR1 MNHNY and CDR2 SVGAGI (reference sequence). The ends lost 5 bases at V and 2 bases at J; junction bases unmatched: 3. The CDR3 sequence: CASSNGQAYEQYF. The CDR3, as DNA: TGTGCCAGCAGTAACGGACAGGCCTACGAGCAGTACTTC.

The V and J genes are TRBV9 and TRBJ1-1; 7 bases match TRBD1. This CDR3 region has 13 residues. The ends lost 4 bases at V and 3 bases at J; junction bases unmatched: 3. The germline gives CDR1 SGDLS, CDR2 YYNGEE. CDR3 DNA sequence: TGTGCCAGCAGCCGACAGGGCGACACTGAAGCTTTCTTT. This gives the protein CASSRQGDTEAFF.

The V and J genes are TRBV9 and TRBJ1-1; possibly TRBD1 for D (5 bases). Germline V gene sequence: CDR1 SGDLS, CDR2 YYNGEE. Trimming removed 3 bases at V and 7 bases at J, with 16 bases between. This CDR3 is built from 14 residues. CDR3 in DNA: TGTGCCAGCAGCGCGCCGGGGGTCGTGGGTGAAGCTTTCTTT. As protein: CASSAPGVVGEAFF.

The V gene is TRBV5-1, the J gene TRBJ1-1; 7 positions agree with TRBD1. The CDR3 contains 14 residues. Germline lookup yields CDR1 SGHRS and CDR2 YFSETQ. The junction had 3 bases not matched to a gene; V was cut back by 4 bases and J by 0 bases. CDR3 nucleotide sequence: TGCGCCAGCAGCCGGGACAGCCTGAACACTGAAGCTTTCTTT. This translates into CASSRDSLNTEAFF.

The chain has TRBV5-3 and TRBJ1-1; the D gene is possibly TRBD1 (5 bases). TRBV5-3 carries the ORF label, with uncertain function. V lost 2 bases, J lost 4 bases, and 12 bases lay in between. The CDR3 runs to 14 residues. DNA of the CDR3: TGTGCCAGAAGCTTTCCGGGGGAGGGCACTGAAGCTTTCTTT. It translates to CARSFPGEGTEAFF.

The gene calls are TRBV3-1 (or the pseudogene TRBV3-2) and TRBJ1-2; a possible D gene is TRBD1 (5 bases). V lost 6 bases to trimming and J lost 2 bases, with 10 bases between them. The CDR3 runs 13 residues. Per the germline V gene, CDR1 is LGHDT and CDR2 is YNNKEL (reference sequence). CDR3: CASRQDGNYGYTF. In DNA form, the CDR3 reads TGTGCCAGCAGACAGGACGGAAACTATGGCTACACCTTC.

The chain has TRBV6-5 and TRBJ2-7, with 8 bases aligning to TRBD1. The CDR3 runs to 15 residues. Per germline, CDR1 MNHEY and CDR2 SVGAGI. V was pared by 7 bases and J by 4 bases, with 12 bases of the junction left unmatched. In nucleotides, the CDR3 is TGTGCCAGCACCCGAGGGTGGGGACAGGTATACGAGCAGTACTTC. Translation gives CASTRGWGQVYEQYF.

The CDR3 DNA reads as TGTGCCAGCAGACCCACCGGGGGGTTTGCTGAAGCTTTCTTT. This sequence encodes CASRPTGGFAEAFF. The V gene is TRBV7-9, the J gene TRBJ1-1, with a possible D match to TRBD1 (5 bases). The CDR3 loop spans 14 amino acids. From germline, CDR1 is SEHNR and CDR2 FQNEAQ (reference sequence). V lost 6 bases to trimming and J lost 6 bases, with 17 bases between them. Combining the CDR3 with reference TRBV7-9 and TRBJ1-1 gives the whole variable domain DTGVSQNPRHKITKRGQNVTFRCDPISEHNRLYWYRQTLGQGPEFLTYFQNEAQLEKSRLLSDRFSAERPKGSFSTLEIQRTEQGDSAMYLCASRPTGGFAEAFFGQGTRLTVV.